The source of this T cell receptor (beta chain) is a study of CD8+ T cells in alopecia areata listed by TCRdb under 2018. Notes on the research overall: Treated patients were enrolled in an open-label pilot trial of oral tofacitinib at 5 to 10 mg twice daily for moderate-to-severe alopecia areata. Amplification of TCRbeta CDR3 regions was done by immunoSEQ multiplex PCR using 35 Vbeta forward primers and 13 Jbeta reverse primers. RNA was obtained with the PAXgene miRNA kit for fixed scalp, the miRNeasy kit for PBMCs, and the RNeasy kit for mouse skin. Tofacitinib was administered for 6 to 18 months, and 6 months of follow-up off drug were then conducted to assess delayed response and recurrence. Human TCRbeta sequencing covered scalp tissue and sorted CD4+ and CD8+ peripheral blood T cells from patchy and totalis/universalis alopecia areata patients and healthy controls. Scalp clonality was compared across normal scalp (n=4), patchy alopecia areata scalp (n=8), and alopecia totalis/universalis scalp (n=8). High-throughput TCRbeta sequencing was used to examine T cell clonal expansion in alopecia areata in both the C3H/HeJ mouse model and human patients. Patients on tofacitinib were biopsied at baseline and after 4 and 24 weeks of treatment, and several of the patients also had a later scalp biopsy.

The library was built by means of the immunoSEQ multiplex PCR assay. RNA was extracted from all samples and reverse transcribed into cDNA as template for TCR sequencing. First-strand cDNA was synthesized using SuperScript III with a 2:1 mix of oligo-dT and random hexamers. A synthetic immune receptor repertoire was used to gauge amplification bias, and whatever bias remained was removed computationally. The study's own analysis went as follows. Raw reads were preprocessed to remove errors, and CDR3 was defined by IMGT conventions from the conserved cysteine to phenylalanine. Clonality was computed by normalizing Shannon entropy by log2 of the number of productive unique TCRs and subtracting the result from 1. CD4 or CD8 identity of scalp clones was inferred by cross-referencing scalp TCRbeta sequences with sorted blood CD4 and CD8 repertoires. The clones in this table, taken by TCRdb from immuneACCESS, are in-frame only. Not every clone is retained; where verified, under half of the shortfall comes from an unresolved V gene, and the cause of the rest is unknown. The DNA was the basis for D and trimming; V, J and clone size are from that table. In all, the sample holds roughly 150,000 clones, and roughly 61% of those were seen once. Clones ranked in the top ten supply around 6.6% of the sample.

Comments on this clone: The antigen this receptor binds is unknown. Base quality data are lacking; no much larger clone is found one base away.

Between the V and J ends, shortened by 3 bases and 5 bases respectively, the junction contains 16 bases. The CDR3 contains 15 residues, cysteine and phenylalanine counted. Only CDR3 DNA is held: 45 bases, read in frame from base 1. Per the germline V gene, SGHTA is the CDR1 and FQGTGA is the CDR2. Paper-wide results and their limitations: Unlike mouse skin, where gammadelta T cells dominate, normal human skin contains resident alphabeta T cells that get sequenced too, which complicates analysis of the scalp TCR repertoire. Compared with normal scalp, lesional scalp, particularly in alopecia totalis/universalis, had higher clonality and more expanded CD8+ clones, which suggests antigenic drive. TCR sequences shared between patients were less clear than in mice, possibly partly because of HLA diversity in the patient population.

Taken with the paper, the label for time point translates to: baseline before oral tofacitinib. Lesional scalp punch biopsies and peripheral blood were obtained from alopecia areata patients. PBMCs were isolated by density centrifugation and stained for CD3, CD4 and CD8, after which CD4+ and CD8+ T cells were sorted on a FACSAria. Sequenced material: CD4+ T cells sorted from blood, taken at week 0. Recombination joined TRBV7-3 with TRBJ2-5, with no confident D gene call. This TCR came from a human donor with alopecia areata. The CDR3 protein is CASSFSTGPKETQYF. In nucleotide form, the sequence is TGTGCCAGCAGCTTCTCCACCGGGCCCAAGGAGACCCAGTACTTC.